A single sample gave rise to the 6 T cell receptor beta chains below, sequenced in a study of blood T cell repertoires in COVID-19 (TCRdb year 2020). Library creation used the immunoSEQ multiplex PCR assay. As stored in TCRdb, this immuneACCESS dataset retains in-frame rearrangements with V and J assigned. A fraction of the clones does not appear; measured against another copy, unresolved V genes explain less than half of the discrepancy, and the remainder lacks a known reason. This sample has roughly 280,000 clones in its table, and roughly 89% of those were observed once. The biggest ten clones account for 1.9% of the sample. What was sequenced was PBMCs or T cells enriched from blood (not recorded which). The receptor source for this set is a woman aged 60-75 years who had recovered from COVID-19.

The rearrangement links TRBV12-3 or TRBV12-4 to TRBJ1-1; 10 bases match TRBD1. Germline trimming cut 6 bases from V and 6 bases from J; bases unmatched to any gene: 4. The CDR3 is 13 residues long. The CDR3 spells CASRRDRGSEAFF. The CDR3 region has the DNA TGTGCCAGCAGACGGGACAGGGGATCTGAAGCTTTCTTT.

The chain carries TRBV18 and TRBJ1-1, with 8 bases fitting TRBD1. CDR3 size: 12 residues. Trimming cost V 3 bases and J 11 bases; bases outside gene matches: 5. Germline V lookup: CDR1 KGHSH, CDR2 LQKENI. The CDR3 DNA sequence: TGTGCCAGCTCACCGATACAGGGGGAGGCTTTCTTT. This sequence encodes CASSPIQGEAFF.

J is TRBJ1-6 and V is TRBV9; 8 nucleotides agree with TRBD1. The V and J ends lost 0 bases and 11 bases, in that order; junction bases with no gene match: 7. CDR1 is SGDLS and CDR2 is YYNGEE in the germline V gene. The CDR3 covers 15 residues. CDR3 residues: CASSVAGTGGTPLHF. Here the CDR3 DNA reads TGTGCCAGCAGCGTAGCTGGGACAGGAGGTACACCCCTCCACTTT.

The V and J genes are TRBV27 and TRBJ2-1; no firm D call. The germline V and J ends were trimmed by 4 bases and 15 bases, with 19 bases remaining between them. The CDR3 length is 13 residues. The germline V gene encodes CDR1 MNHEY and CDR2 SMNVEV (reference sequence). The DNA for the CDR3 is TGTGCCAGCAGTTCGTATATTCAAGGAGTGGGGTTCTTC. Residues: CASSSYIQGVGFF.

The count of this clone is one. The V and J genes are TRBV6-1 and TRBJ2-7, with 9 bases identical to TRBD2. Germline V gives CDR1 MNHNS, CDR2 SASEGT. After removal of 3 bases from V and 4 bases from J, the junction contained 10 bases not matched to a gene. CDR3 length equals 16 residues. The CDR3 nucleotides read TGTGCCAGCAGTGAGGGGTCTAGCGGGGTTGGTTACGAGCAGTACTTC. Protein sequence: CASSEGSSGVGYEQYF.

The chain uses TRBV7-2 and TRBJ2-3, with no clear D. The CDR3 runs to 13 residues. V shed 3 bases and J shed 4 bases, with 8 bases lying between them. Germline CDR1 is SGHTA and CDR2 is FQGNSA. The CDR3 here is CASSLPSPDTQYF. CDR3 DNA: TGTGCCAGCAGCTTGCCAAGCCCAGATACGCAGTATTTT.